Each of the 17 T cell receptor beta chains below was sequenced from the same sample in a study of blood T cell repertoires in COVID-19 (dated by TCRdb to the early 2020s). The library was produced with the immunoSEQ multiplex PCR assay. In TCRdb, the immuneACCESS table is reduced to in-frame sequences with V and J assigned. These tables do not hold every clone; where another copy was compared, an unresolved V gene accounts for under half, and the others remain unexplained. Here the sample has under 75,000 clones; just under 80% occur a single time. Approximately 6% of the sample comes from the top ten. The sample comprised peripheral blood. Every receptor here comes from a woman aged 60-75 years with acute or convalescent COVID-19.

The chain links TRBV4-1 to TRBJ2-1; 8 bases fit TRBD1. The CDR3 is 14 residues long. Germline V gene data show CDR1 as MGHRA and CDR2 as YSYEKL. The V and J ends lost 3 bases and 8 bases, in that order; junction bases with no gene match: 6. The CDR3 coding sequence is TGCGCCAGCAGCCAGGAGGACAGGGACGATGAGCAGTTCTTC. It translates to CASSQEDRDDEQFF.

This chain connects TRBV5-5 to TRBJ1-5; D is ambiguous. The germline V gene has CDR1 SGHKS and CDR2 YYEKEE (reference sequence). The V end was cut by 0 bases, the J end by 5 bases, with 6 bases between. This CDR3 is built from 13 residues. The CDR3 sequence: CASSLDTYQPQHF. DNA of the CDR3: TGTGCCAGCAGCTTGGACACGTATCAGCCCCAGCATTTT.

The chain carries TRBV18 and TRBJ1-2; 7 positions agree with TRBD1. Germline V gives CDR1 KGHSH, CDR2 LQKENI. The CDR3 runs to 14 residues. V dropped 6 bases and J dropped 7; count of bases not matched to a gene: 11. The CDR3 nucleotides read TGTGCCAGCTCCCTACTGGACAGGACCCCTGGCTACACCTTC. This encodes CASSLLDRTPGYTF.

The chain has TRBV27 and TRBJ2-7, with 7 nucleotides matching TRBD1. Germline loops: CDR1 MNHEY, CDR2 SMNVEV (reference sequence). The J segment lost 6 bases and the V segment lost 3 bases, leaving 8 bases of the junction unmatched. The CDR3 totals 14 residues. CDR3: CASSFWTGGSEQYF. CDR3 in DNA: TGTGCCAGCAGTTTCTGGACAGGTGGTTCCGAGCAGTACTTC.

The genes are TRBV27 and TRBJ2-7, with 11 nucleotides matching TRBD2. The length of the CDR3 is 17 residues. With 4 bases clipped from V and 9 bases from J, the junction kept 17 bases outside the gene matches. Germline V gives CDR1 MNHEY, CDR2 SMNVEV (reference sequence). The CDR3 is CASSSHTSGGPRRAQYF. DNA of the CDR3: TGTGCCAGCAGTTCCCACACTAGCGGGGGTCCCCGTCGGGCGCAGTACTTC.

This sequence joins TRBV5-4 and TRBJ1-1; 7 nucleotides align to TRBD1. The CDR3 spans 15 residues. From germline, CDR1 is SGHNT and CDR2 YYREEE (reference sequence). J was trimmed by 6 bases and V by 0 bases; bases with no gene match: 8. For the CDR3, the DNA is TGTGCCAGCAGCTTGGGTAAAGGGGGCGGGTCTGAAGCTTTCTTT. It yields the protein CASSLGKGGGSEAFF. The full variable domain, rest sourced from reference TRBV5-4 and TRBJ1-1, is ETGVTQSPTHLIKTRGQQVTLRCSSQSGHNTVSWYQQALGQGPQFIFQYYREEENGRGNFPPRFSGLQFPNYSSELNVNALELDDSALYLCASSLGKGGGSEAFFGQGTRLTVV.

The gene calls are TRBV2 and TRBJ1-1; D perhaps matches TRBD1 (5 bases). Germline assignment: CDR1 SNHLY and CDR2 FYNNEI. The CDR3 is 12 amino acids. V lost 7 bases, J lost 0 bases, and 6 bases lay in between. The CDR3 here is CASKTVNTEAFF. DNA for the CDR3: TGTGCCAGCAAGACAGTGAACACTGAAGCTTTCTTT.

V gene TRBV7-2 combines with J gene TRBJ2-5; 7 bases fit TRBD1. The CDR3 runs 18 residues. V lost 5 bases, J lost 3 bases, and 18 bases stayed unmatched. Germline V gene sequence: CDR1 SGHTA, CDR2 FQGNSA. The CDR3 spells CASSPRRTSGGYKETQYF. The CDR3 DNA reads as TGTGCCAGCAGCCCGCGGAGGACTTCAGGGGGATACAAAGAGACCCAGTACTTC.

V and J are TRBV19 and TRBJ1-2; 8 nucleotides agree with TRBD1. The V gene's germline CDR1 is LNHDA and CDR2 SQIVND (reference sequence). The ends lost 5 bases at V and 3 bases at J; junction bases unmatched: 5. The CDR3 runs to 14 residues. CDR3 DNA: TGTGCCAGTAGTGTTCAGGGGGCCGACTATGGCTACACCTTC. Its protein product is CASSVQGADYGYTF. Full variable domain (remainder filled in from reference TRBV19 and TRBJ1-2): DGGITQSPKYLFRKEGQNVTLSCEQNLNHDAMYWYRQDPGQGLRLIYYSQIVNDFQKGDIAEGYSVSREKKESFPLTVTSAQKNPTAFYLCASSVQGADYGYTFGSGTRLTVV.

The CDR3 spells CASSPTGGSTEAFF. In nucleotides, the CDR3 is TGTGCCAGCAGCCCAACGGGGGGGAGCACTGAAGCTTTCTTT. The chain recombines TRBV7-9 with TRBJ1-1; weak D call: TRBD1 (5 bases). The germline CDR1 and CDR2 sequences are SEHNR and FQNEAQ (reference sequence). The germline V and J ends were trimmed by 5 bases and 4 bases, with 14 bases remaining between them. The CDR3 has 14 residues.

The gene calls are TRBV7-9 and TRBJ1-1; D gene uncertain. CDR1 and CDR2 (germline): SEHNR, FQNEAQ (reference sequence). The CDR3 length is 14 residues. Between the trimmed V and J ends, which lost 1 base and 1 base, there was a span of 7 bases. CDR3 loop: CASSLVAENTEAFF. The CDR3 DNA sequence: TGTGCCAGCAGCTTAGTGGCAGAGAACACTGAAGCTTTCTTT.

The V gene is TRBV14, the J gene TRBJ1-1; D might be TRBD1 (5 bases). Germline assignment: CDR1 SGHDN and CDR2 FVKESK. V gave up 1 base and J gave up 9 bases, with 12 bases separating them. The CDR3 totals 13 residues. Here the CDR3 reads CASSQGGSLQAFF. In DNA form, the CDR3 reads TGTGCCAGCAGCCAAGGGGGCTCGCTGCAAGCTTTCTTT.

This sequence joins TRBV2 and TRBJ2-5; a weak D match, TRBD1 (5 bases). V lost 6 bases and J lost 3, with 17 bases in between. There are 15 residues in the CDR3. The germline CDR1 and CDR2 sequences are SNHLY and FYNNEI. The CDR3: CASSVPPGAEETQYF. CDR3 DNA: TGTGCCAGCAGCGTCCCCCCTGGGGCTGAAGAGACCCAGTACTTC.

The chain combines TRBV7-9 with TRBJ1-2, with D uncertain. Trimming took 5 bases from V and 0 from J, leaving 7 bases between them. The germline V gene encodes CDR1 SEHNR and CDR2 FQNEAQ (reference sequence). The CDR3 is 13 amino acids. CDR3 DNA: TGTGCCAGCAGCCCGACAACTAACTATGGCTACACCTTC. It yields the protein CASSPTTNYGYTF. Combining the CDR3 with reference TRBV7-9 and TRBJ1-2 gives the whole variable domain DTGVSQNPRHKITKRGQNVTFRCDPISEHNRLYWYRQTLGQGPEFLTYFQNEAQLEKSRLLSDRFSAERPKGSFSTLEIQRTEQGDSAMYLCASSPTTNYGYTFGSGTRLTVV.

The rearrangement joins TRBV28 to TRBJ1-5; TRBD1 aligns across 9 bases. V lost 7 bases to trimming and J lost 2 bases; unmatched junction nucleotides: 3. The CDR3 length is 14 residues. CDR1 is MDHEN, CDR2 SYDVKM, per germline. The chain's CDR3 is CASTRTGGNQPQHF. The CDR3 region has the DNA TGTGCCAGCACCCGGACAGGGGGCAATCAGCCCCAGCATTTT.

The V gene is TRBV6-6, the J gene TRBJ2-7; the match to TRBD2 covers 7 bases. CDR1 and CDR2 (germline): MNHNY, SVGAGI (reference sequence). This CDR3 is built from 12 residues. The J segment lost 3 bases and the V segment lost 7 bases, leaving 3 bases of the junction unmatched. The CDR3 bases are TGTGCCAGCACGGCGGGGGTCTACGAGCAGTACTTC. Translation gives CASTAGVYEQYF.

This chain joins TRBV6-1 and TRBJ2-1; 10 bases agree with TRBD1. The germline V gene encodes CDR1 MNHNS and CDR2 SASEGT. CDR3 length equals 16 residues. Trimming at V came to 3 bases and at J to 3 bases, leaving 5 bases not matched to a gene. The chain's CDR3 is CASSDSTGGLYNEQFF. The CDR3 DNA reads TGTGCCAGCAGTGATTCGACAGGGGGCCTCTACAATGAGCAGTTCTTC.